Below are 27 T cell receptor beta chains sequenced from a single sample in a study of shared clonotypes between healthy human individuals. Profiling relied on immunoSEQ multiplex PCR, and the TCRdb table lists in-frame clones only, not all of them. The data hold over a million clones, with more than 60% observed a single time. Sequenced input: memory CD4+ T cells sorted from blood. Subset given: CD45RA-negative fraction. The receptors come from a man between 18 and 35 years old in good health.

The chain couples TRBV25-1 to TRBJ2-5; 13 nucleotides line up with TRBD2. J lost 5 bases, V lost 5 bases, and 8 bases had no gene match. There are 16 residues in the CDR3. Germline CDR1 is MGHDK and CDR2 is SYGVNS. CDR3 region: CASSKGGLAGKETQYF. The DNA of the CDR3 is TGTGCCAGCAGTAAAGGGGGACTAGCGGGAAAGGAGACCCAGTACTTC. Full variable domain (rest looked up from reference TRBV25-1 and TRBJ2-5): EADIYQTPRYLVIGTGKKITLECSQTMGHDKMYWYQQDPGMELHLIHYSYGVNSTEKGDLSSESTVSRIRTEHFPLTLESARPSHTSQYLCASSKGGLAGKETQYFGPGTRLLVL.

The chain links TRBV6-1 to TRBJ2-2; TRBD2 matches 13 bases. J was trimmed by 6 bases and V by 6 bases; bases with no gene match: 4. The V gene's germline CDR1 is MNHNS and CDR2 SASEGT. This CDR3 contains 15 residues. CDR3 amino acids: CASSRTSGGSGELFF. The CDR3, as DNA: TGTGCCAGCAGCCGGACTAGCGGGGGATCCGGGGAGCTGTTTTTT.

This clone was detected only once. This chain connects TRBV10-3 to TRBJ1-1, with 8 bases fitting TRBD1. CDR3 length: 14 residues. V was clipped by 8 bases and J by 4 bases; unmatched bases: 9. Germline CDR1 reads ENHRY; CDR2 reads SYGVKD. The CDR3 sequence: CAIGIDRGVTEAFF. The CDR3 coding sequence is TGTGCCATCGGGATAGACAGGGGTGTCACTGAAGCTTTCTTT.

The sample holds a few counts of this clone. Different DNA sequences within this sample yield the same CDR3. The rearrangement joins TRBV11-2 to TRBJ2-7, with 8 bases lining up with TRBD2. This CDR3 comprises 14 residues. Germline V gene sequence: CDR1 SGHAT, CDR2 FQNNGV. Germline trimming cut 1 base from V and 4 bases from J; bases unmatched to any gene: 3. Here the CDR3 DNA reads TGTGCCAGCAGCTTAGGGGCTAGCGGGTACGAGCAGTACTTC. Translating it yields CASSLGASGYEQYF.

This clone was picked up a small number of times. The V call is TRBV7-2, the J call TRBJ2-2, with 10 bases identical to TRBD2. The length of the CDR3 is 16 residues. Germline V gives CDR1 SGHTA, CDR2 FQGNSA. The ends lost 4 bases at V and 4 bases at J; junction bases unmatched: 6. The chain's CDR3 is CASSSGTSAFTGELFF. The CDR3 coding sequence is TGTGCCAGCAGCTCCGGGACTAGCGCATTCACCGGGGAGCTGTTTTTT.

With respect to this clone: The same CDR3 also results from other DNA sequences found in this sample. The gene calls are TRBV4-2 and TRBJ1-2, with D maybe TRBD1 (5 bases). The CDR3 totals 13 residues. V was cut by 1 base and J by 8 bases, with 11 bases left in between. CDR1 and CDR2 (germline): LGHNA, YNFKEQ. The CDR3 loop reads CASSQGQGGGYTF. The CDR3 DNA reads as TGTGCCAGCAGCCAAGGGCAGGGAGGCGGCTACACCTTC.

The genes are TRBV11-1 and TRBJ2-5; the D call may be TRBD1 or TRBD2 (5 bases each). Germline values: CDR1 SGHAT, CDR2 FQDESV (reference sequence). The CDR3 covers 15 residues. V lost 5 bases to trimming and J lost 5 bases, with 18 bases between them. CDR3 sequence: CASSEEGRVGETQYF. In DNA form, the CDR3 reads TGTGCCAGCAGCGAAGAGGGCAGGGTGGGGGAGACCCAGTACTTC.

The chain uses TRBV6-6 and TRBJ2-7; possibly TRBD1 for D (6 bases). Germline V CDR1 and CDR2: MNHNY, SVGAGI (reference sequence). Trimming pared 3 bases from V and 2 bases from J, leaving 11 bases between. The CDR3 has 14 amino acids. The CDR3 DNA is TGTGCCAGCAGTTATCCCGGGACAACCTACGAGCAGTACTTC. The encoded protein is CASSYPGTTYEQYF.

DNA of the CDR3: TGTGCCAGCATCTATTGCCCCGGACAGTTGACCGAGAACACCGGGGAGCTGTTTTTT. It codes for CASIYCPGQLTENTGELFF. V is TRBV11-1 and J is TRBJ2-2, with TRBD1 as a possible D gene (6 bases). Germline CDR1 and CDR2: SGHAT and FQDESV (reference sequence). Trimming removed 7 bases from V and 1 base from J, with 25 bases in between. The CDR3 extends over 19 amino acids.

V gene TRBV18 combines with J gene TRBJ2-5, with TRBD2 matching 16 bases. Germline CDR1 KGHSH, CDR2 LQKENI. The CDR3 is 18 amino acids. The trim removed 4 bases at V and 2 bases at J, leaving 7 bases unmatched. The CDR3 coding sequence is TGTGCCAGCTCACTGGGACTAGCGGGAGGGCCAAATCAAGAGACCCAGTACTTC. Translation gives CASSLGLAGGPNQETQYF.

This clone was found a few times. CDR3 DNA: TGTGCCAGCAGCTATACCGGGGGAGCCGAGGCTTTCTTT. It encodes CASSYTGGAEAFF. This chain connects TRBV14 to TRBJ1-1; TRBD1 is a possible D gene (5 bases). Deletions cut 5 bases from V and 11 bases from J, with 18 bases between. The CDR3 has 13 residues. The germline CDR1 and CDR2 sequences are SGHDN and FVKESK.

CDR3 sequence reads: CASSPGGAASLNEKLFF. CDR3 nucleotide sequence: TGCGCCAGCAGCCCTGGCGGCGCCGCCTCTCTTAATGAAAAACTGTTTTTT. This chain links TRBV5-1 with TRBJ1-4; D is undetermined. Germline V gives CDR1 SGHRS, CDR2 YFSETQ. The CDR3 is 17 amino acids. V shed 4 bases and J shed 4 bases, with 20 bases lying between them.

This clone was picked up a small number of times. This may come from a read error, since a much larger clone is one base off. Other DNA sequences in the sample encode the same CDR3. The chain has TRBV7-9 and TRBJ2-3; weak D call: TRBD1 (6 bases). V was shortened by 1 base and J by 1 base, with 6 bases between the two germline ends. Germline CDR1 reads SEHNR; CDR2 reads FQNEAQ (reference sequence). CDR3 length: 14 amino acids. In DNA form, the CDR3 reads TGTGCCAGCAGCTTAGACAGGGGCACAGATACGCAGTATTTT. It specifies CASSLDRGTDTQYF.

The CDR3 DNA reads TGTGCCAGTAGTAACGGACGGAGCTCCTACGAGCAGTACTTC. This codes for CASSNGRSSYEQYF. The rearrangement links TRBV19 to TRBJ2-7, with D unclear. V was cut by 4 bases and J by 0 bases, with 10 bases left in between. Per germline, CDR1 LNHDA and CDR2 SQIVND (reference sequence). The CDR3 consists of 14 residues.

This clone was seen only a few times. V usage is TRBV7-8 and J usage is TRBJ2-7; possibly TRBD1 for D (5 bases). Germline CDR1 and CDR2: SGHVS and FQNEAQ. V was clipped by 5 bases and J by 5 bases, with 19 bases between them. The CDR3 is 15 amino acids. The CDR3 DNA sequence: TGTGCCAGCAGCCCCATGAATTCAGGGCTCAACGAGCAGTACTTC. Encoded protein: CASSPMNSGLNEQYF.

This clone was seen at least ten times. The CDR3 sequence: CASIFTGGVYGYTF. CDR3 sequence (DNA): TGTGCCAGCATCTTTACTGGCGGTGTCTATGGCTACACCTTC. This chain joins TRBV6-1 and TRBJ1-2; D call uncertain. V was shortened by 7 bases and J by 4 bases, with 16 bases between the two germline ends. Germline CDR1 and CDR2: MNHNS and SASEGT. The CDR3 is 14 residues long.

J is TRBJ2-7 and V is TRBV6-1, with D unclear. From germline, CDR1 is MNHNS and CDR2 SASEGT. V lost 6 bases to trimming and J lost 3 bases, with 6 bases between them. The CDR3 runs 11 residues. The CDR3 region is CASRVGYEQYF. CDR3 in DNA: TGTGCCAGCAGAGTGGGCTACGAGCAGTACTTC.

The chain is built from TRBV6-5 and TRBJ2-3; no definite D call. V dropped 6 bases and J dropped 4 bases, with 14 bases sitting between them. CDR1 is MNHEY and CDR2 is SVGAGI in the germline V gene. There are 14 residues in the CDR3. The CDR3 DNA reads as TGTGCCAGCAGGGAAGGGCGGCAGGCAGATACGCAGTATTTT. Its protein product is CASREGRQADTQYF.

This clone has just a few counts. The chain joins TRBV30 to TRBJ1-5, with D possibly TRBD1 on 5 matching bases. Germline V gene data show CDR1 as GTSNPN and CDR2 as SVGIG (reference sequence). The length of the CDR3 is 13 residues. Trimming took 0 bases from V and 5 from J, leaving 8 bases between them. In nucleotides, the CDR3 is TGTGCCTGGAGTGTGGGGGGAGATCAGCCCCAGCATTTT. Translation: CAWSVGGDQPQHF. Together with reference TRBV30 and TRBJ1-5, the CDR3 gives the full variable domain: SQTIHQWPATLVQPVGSPLSLECTVEGTSNPNLYWYRQAAGRGLQLLFYSVGIGQISSEVPQNLSASRPQDRQFILSSKKLLLSDSGFYLCAWSVGGDQPQHFGDGTRLSIL.

Worth noting for this clone: The sample holds other DNA sequences that translate to the same CDR3. This chain uses TRBV6-6 with TRBJ2-7, with a tentative D call TRBD2 (6 bases). The CDR3 sequence is 12 residues long. Per germline, CDR1 MNHNY and CDR2 SVGAGI (reference sequence). The V end was cut by 7 bases, the J end by 7 bases, with 14 bases between. In DNA form, the CDR3 reads TGTGCCAGCACCTCCCCTGCGGGAGAGCAGTACTTC. Residues: CASTSPAGEQYF.

V gene TRBV5-5 combines with J gene TRBJ2-7; TRBD1 agrees at 9 bases. The CDR3 sequence is 14 residues long. Germline CDR1 and CDR2: SGHKS and YYEKEE (reference sequence). V dropped 4 bases and J dropped 3; count of bases not matched to a gene: 5. CDR3 in amino acids: CASSEQGAGYEQYF. The CDR3 DNA reads TGTGCCAGCAGCGAACAGGGGGCAGGCTACGAGCAGTACTTC.

There are many counts of this clone. The CDR3 nucleotides read TGCGCCAGCAGCCAAGATGAGACGGGGACGGTTTACTATGGCTACACCTTC. Protein: CASSQDETGTVYYGYTF. The chain has TRBV4-1 and TRBJ1-2; weak D call: TRBD1 (5 bases). CDR1 is MGHRA, CDR2 YSYEKL, per germline. V shed 0 bases and J shed 3 bases, with 17 bases lying between them. The CDR3 is 17 residues long.

V and J are TRBV6-5 and TRBJ2-7; D assignment may be TRBD1 or TRBD2 (5 bases each). In germline, CDR1 is MNHEY, CDR2 SVGAGI. With 2 bases removed from V and 5 bases from J, the gap between germline ends came to 16 bases. The CDR3 covers 15 residues. The CDR3 reads CASSYRGAVLHEQYF. CDR3 sequence (DNA): TGTGCCAGCAGTTACCGAGGGGCCGTCCTTCACGAGCAGTACTTC.

This clone was counted ten times or more. DNA of the CDR3: TGCGCCAGCAGCCAAGCAGGGGCATCCTATGGCTACACCTTC. Translation: CASSQAGASYGYTF. The J gene is TRBJ1-2, the V gene TRBV4-3; a possible D gene is TRBD1 (6 bases). This CDR3 comprises 14 residues. Germline V CDR1 and CDR2: LGHNA, YSLEER. The V end was cut by 1 base, the J end by 4 bases, with 10 bases between.

V and J are TRBV11-2 and TRBJ1-1, with D maybe TRBD1 (5 bases). V lost 4 bases and J 4 bases, leaving 22 bases between the germline ends. This CDR3 region has 17 residues. The germline V gene encodes CDR1 SGHAT and CDR2 FQNNGV. The DNA of the CDR3 is TGTGCCAGCAGCTCCCATGGGGGGAAAGGTGGAGGCACTGAAGCTTTCTTT. It translates to CASSSHGGKGGGTEAFF.

The genes are TRBV5-5 and TRBJ1-5, with 10 bases aligning to TRBD1. Per germline, CDR1 SGHKS and CDR2 YYEKEE (reference sequence). Unmatched junction bases numbered 7, after V lost 3 bases and J lost 4 bases. This CDR3 is built from 16 residues. For the CDR3, the DNA is TGTGCCAGCAGCTGGACAGGGGGGGCTCTAAATCAGCCCCAGCATTTT. Encoded protein: CASSWTGGALNQPQHF.

This clone was observed a few times. The V call is TRBV18, the J call TRBJ2-2, with a weak D call TRBD2 (6 bases). The V gene lost 5 bases and the J gene lost 7 bases, with 17 bases spanning the gap. The CDR3 spans 15 residues. Germline V gives CDR1 KGHSH, CDR2 LQKENI. The DNA of the CDR3 is TGTGCCAGCTCAGGTCCCAGCCGCGGGAACGGGGAGCTGTTTTTT. The encoded protein is CASSGPSRGNGELFF.